These 8 T cell receptor beta chains originate from one sample sequenced in a study. A single record per CDR3 protein comes from TCRdb applying MiXCR to the 5' RACE reads. The sample contains several thousand distinct CDR3 sequences, more than 65% of which appear only once. Specimen: naive CD4+ T cells sorted from blood. Subset denoted: naive CD4+ T cells, CD4+CD45RA+CD25-. The source of these receptors is a female donor with breast cancer.

The chain joins TRBV5-1 to TRBJ2-1; unclear D gene. The germline gives CDR1 SGHRS, CDR2 YFSETQ. CDR3 length equals 16 residues. V lost 2 bases to trimming and J lost 0 bases, with 12 bases between them. CDR3 DNA sequence: TGCGCCAGCAGCTTAGGTGGCACAAGCTCCTACAATGAGCAGTTCTTC. It yields the protein CASSLGGTSSYNEQFF. The full variable domain, in which reference TRBV5-1 and TRBJ2-1 provide the parts outside the CDR3, is KAGVTQTPRYLIKTRGQQVTLSCSPISGHRSVSWYQQTPGQGLQFLFEYFSETQRNKGNFPGRFSGRQFSNSRSEMNVSTLELGDSALYLCASSLGGTSSYNEQFFGPGTRLTVL.

The V gene is TRBV30, the J gene TRBJ2-1, with D perhaps matching TRBD1 (5 bases). This CDR3 has 11 residues. The V gene lost 5 bases and the J gene lost 7 bases, with 9 bases spanning the gap. Germline CDR1 GTSNPN, CDR2 SVGIG (reference sequence). CDR3 nucleotides: TGTGCCTGGGAACAGGCGAATGAGCAGTTCTTC. As protein: CAWEQANEQFF.

The chain recombines TRBV24-1 with TRBJ1-5; no definite D call. V lost 5 bases to trimming and J lost 7 bases, with 11 bases between them. This CDR3 has 13 amino acids. Germline lookup yields CDR1 KGHDR and CDR2 SFDVKD. The CDR3 loop is CATSAVGRQPQHF. The CDR3, as DNA: TGTGCCACCAGTGCAGTCGGACGCCAGCCCCAGCATTTT.

The V and J genes are TRBV3-1 and TRBJ2-2; maybe TRBD2 (5 bases). Germline V gene lookup returns CDR1 LGHDT and CDR2 YNNKEL (reference sequence). The V end lost 2 bases, the J end lost 5 bases, and 6 bases lay between the germline ends. The CDR3 loop spans 13 amino acids. The CDR3 region is CASSQRGTGELFF. The CDR3 DNA sequence: TGTGCCAGCAGCCAACGAGGGACCGGGGAGCTGTTTTTT.

This rearrangement joins TRBV7-8 to TRBJ2-5; no reliable D call. Germline CDR1 is SGHVS and CDR2 is FQNEAQ. The CDR3 has 14 residues. V lost 1 base to trimming and J lost 3 bases, with 9 bases between them. In nucleotides, the CDR3 is TGTGCCAGCAGCTTAGGTTCAGTCAAAGAGACCCAGTACTTC. Amino acids: CASSLGSVKETQYF.

This rearrangement joins TRBV20-1 to TRBJ2-5; TRBD2 matches at 13 bases. CDR1 is DFQATT and CDR2 is SNEGSKA in the germline V gene (reference sequence). Trimming removed 4 bases from V and 5 bases from J; junction bases left unmatched: 7. This CDR3 contains 15 residues. The CDR3 nucleotides read TGCAGTGCTATTGGGACTAGCGGGACGAAGGAGACCCAGTACTTC. It encodes CSAIGTSGTKETQYF.

V is TRBV7-3 and J is TRBJ2-3; D uncertain. The V end was cut by 0 bases, the J end by 5 bases, with 15 bases between. The germline V gene encodes CDR1 SGHTA and CDR2 FQGTGA. The CDR3 spans 16 residues. The CDR3 region has the DNA TGTGCCAGCAGCTTAACCGCATTGGCTTCGGGAGATACGCAGTATTTT. It encodes CASSLTALASGDTQYF.

This clonotype was seen only once. The chain has TRBV2 and TRBJ2-7, with 7 bases lining up with TRBD1. J gave up 7 bases and V 6 bases, and 9 bases lay outside the gene matches. Per the germline V gene, CDR1 is SNHLY and CDR2 is FYNNEI. This CDR3 has 13 amino acids. This CDR3 is CASRRDSQGEQYF. The CDR3 DNA reads as TGTGCCAGCAGGAGGGACAGCCAAGGGGAGCAGTACTTC.